The TCR beta chain under discussion was sequenced for a study of CD8+ T cells in alopecia areata. Study at large: Oral tofacitinib, 5 to 10 mg twice daily, was given in an open-label trial. General study findings and limits: Many expanded lesional clones remained in scalp and blood on tofacitinib.

As the sequencing template, cDNA was produced by extracting RNA and reverse transcribing it. Produced via immunoSEQ multiplex PCR; TCRdb's table is partial and in-frame only. The sample lists approximately 150,000 clones; approximately 62% were seen once. The CDR3 length is 13 residues. Germline CDR1 and CDR2: SNHLY and FYNNEI. Between the trimmed V and J ends, which lost 4 bases and 8 bases, there was a span of 12 bases. This clone was observed a handful of times. What it binds is not known. Treatment here: oral pan-JAK inhibitor, 5-10 mg twice daily. Collected material from alopecia areata patients comprised lesional scalp punch biopsies and peripheral blood.

The chain combines TRBV2 with TRBJ2-1; D is unclear. The source is a human donor with alopecia areata. Sequenced here: CD4+ T cells sorted from blood, sampled at week 24, from a patient treated with tofacitinib. DNA for the CDR3: TGTGCCAGCAGTGTTGACTTATGGGATGAGCAGTTCTTC. As protein: CASSVDLWDEQFF.